This T cell receptor (beta chain) was identified in a study of blood T cells in healthy people across ages. In this sample, this clonotype turned up once. Its antigen remains unidentified. Germline V lookup: CDR1 LGHDT, CDR2 YNNKEL (reference sequence). Between the trimmed V and J ends, which lost 1 base and 7 bases, there was a span of 14 bases. The CDR3 spans 15 residues. Together with a sample-barcoded 5' primer, a J-beta primer mix was included in a second PCR lasting about 7 to 11 cycles. MiXCR, applied by TCRdb to the 5' RACE reads, yields one record per CDR3 protein. The sample yields about 1.4 million distinct CDR3 sequences, 45% to 70% seen once. Findings and caveats of the study: Per million T cells, TCR beta diversity dropped about linearly as age rose.

The TCR was taken from a man younger than 30 in good health. This chain uses TRBV3-1 with TRBJ2-1; unclear D gene. The sequencing sample was made of blood. The CDR3 DNA is TGTGCCAGCAGCCAAGGATGGCCAGTCCCTAATGAGCAGTTCTTC. The encoded protein is CASSQGWPVPNEQFF.